This T cell receptor beta chain was captured by sequencing in a study of T cell responses to AZD1222 COVID-19 vaccine. Findings and limits, study-wide: Recipients of two AZD1222 doses showed rising Spike-specific TCR breadth and depth. At baseline, seropositivity was found in only a handful of AZD1222 recipients.

The protocol was immunoSEQ multiplex PCR, while the TCRdb copy is restricted to in-frame clones and leaves out a portion. The sample has over 70,000 clones; 65% to 80% are singletons. A remark on this clone: Its cognate antigen is unknown.

The source material was peripheral blood, sampled 28 days after the second dose of the MenACWY control vaccine. This receptor was identified in an adult who received the MenACWY meningococcal vaccine as a control.

CDR3 bases: TGTGCCAGTAGCCTAATCGGGACAGGGGATACTGAAGCTTTCTTT. It codes for CASSLIGTGDTEAFF. The chain combines TRBV19 with TRBJ1-1; 10 bases agree with TRBD1. Germline V gene lookup returns CDR1 LNHDA and CDR2 SQIVND (reference sequence). The CDR3 loop spans 15 amino acids. The trim removed 6 bases at V and 5 bases at J, leaving 9 bases unmatched.